This TCR beta chain was obtained from a study of memory CD4+ T cells and cytomegalovirus serostatus (dated by TCRdb to between 2018 and 2021). About the full investigation: The cohort comprised about 35 healthy Belgian adults, 9 CMV seropositive and 24 CMV seronegative. CD4+ memory TCRbeta repertoires of a Belgian cohort with known cytomegalovirus serostatus were sequenced in order to replicate a published TCR-based CMV serostatus classifier.

A FACSAria II was used to sort memory CD4+ T cells, defined as single viable CD3+CD4+CD8-CD45RO+ cells. CMV serostatus was determined using a Roche Elecsys assay that detects serum IgG against CMV pp150, pp28, p38 and p52. After thawing, total CD4+ T cells were enriched by positive selection with CD4 magnetic microbeads. The samples came from a different study that was designed specifically to examine the CD4+ T cell memory repertoire. Peripheral blood mononuclear cells were isolated and cryopreserved according to standard operating procedures, and serum was stored at -80 degrees C. CD3-PerCP (BW264/56), CD4-APC (RPA-T4), CD45RO-PE (UCHT1) and CD8-Pacific Orange (3B5) antibodies were used for staining, and non-viable cells were excluded with Sytox blue. The Quick-DNA Microprep Kit was used to extract genomic DNA from the sorted cells. Amplification of TCRbeta DNA was done with the immunoSEQ hsTCRbeta kit, following the protocol from the manufacturer. TCRbeta libraries were sequenced on an Illumina MiSeq instrument. The source study handled its data this way. Once out-of-frame sequences had been removed, approximately 2,000,000 distinct TCRbeta sequences were left, which works out to an average of around 67,000 per individual. Each individual was scored according to the count of fewer than 200 previously reported CMV-associated TCRbeta sequences and the total productive distinct TCRbeta count. A beta-binomial model was reimplemented in Python, and random forests from scikit-learn, run with default parameters, were trained on data from the US cohort. Classifier performance on the Belgian cohort was reported as the median AUC with percentile confidence intervals calculated over 10,000 bootstrap iterations. Here the immuneACCESS table is served through TCRdb, limited to in-frame sequences with V and J called. Missing clones are a known gap in these copies; in checked studies unresolved V genes cover under half, and the rest lacks a known reason. V, J and clone size derive from that table, while D and trimming were established from the DNA sequence. The sample table holds around 88,000 clones, of which about four fifths were seen once. The leading ten clones occupy 3.6% of the sample.

This clone came up a few times. The antigen it recognizes is unknown. One base away there is no much larger clone; base qualities are not given. Overall results and qualifications from the work: CMV serostatus prediction reached a median bootstrapped AUC of about 0.94 with the original framework and 0.91 with a US-trained random forest. Only CD4+CD45RO+ memory cells were sequenced, in contrast to the original study, in which naive and memory CD4+ and CD8+ populations were covered. Of fewer than 200 previously reported CMV-associated TCRbeta sequences, about 72 appeared in the CD4+ memory repertoires, each in one to five individuals. The results were interpreted as suggesting that the CMV-associated TCR signature is mostly present in the CD4+ memory repertoire. A median bootstrapped AUC of roughly 0.95 with a 95% CI of 0.76-1.00 was achieved on the Belgian cohort by the original-framework classifier.

The sequence derives from an adult in good health and CMV-seropositive. Specimen: memory CD4+ T cells from blood.

The DNA is TGTGCCAGCAGCTTAACAGGGGTTAGCACAGATACGCAGTATTTT. This encodes CASSLTGVSTDTQYF. The rearranged chain carries TRBV7-3 and TRBJ2-3; TRBD1 could be the D gene, as 5 bases match. There are 15 amino acids in the CDR3, from cysteine to phenylalanine inclusive. Only CDR3 DNA remains: 45 bases, in frame from the first base. V and J lose 0 bases and 0 bases, and a span of 7 bases separates them. Looking up the germline V gene yields CDR1 SGHTA and CDR2 FQGTGA.